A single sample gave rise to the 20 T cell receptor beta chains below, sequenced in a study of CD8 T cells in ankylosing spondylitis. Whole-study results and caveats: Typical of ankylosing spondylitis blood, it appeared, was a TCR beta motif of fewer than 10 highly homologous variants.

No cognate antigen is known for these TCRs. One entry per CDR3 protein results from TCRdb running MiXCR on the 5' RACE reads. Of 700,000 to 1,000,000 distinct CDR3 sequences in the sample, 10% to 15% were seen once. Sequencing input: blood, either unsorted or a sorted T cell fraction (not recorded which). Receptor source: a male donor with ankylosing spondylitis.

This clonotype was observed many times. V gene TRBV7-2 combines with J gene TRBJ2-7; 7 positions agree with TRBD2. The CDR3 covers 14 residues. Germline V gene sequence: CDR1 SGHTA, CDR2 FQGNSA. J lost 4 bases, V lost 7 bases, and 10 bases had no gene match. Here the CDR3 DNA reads TGTGCCAGCACCTCCAGGACTAGTCTTTACGAGCAGTACTTC. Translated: CASTSRTSLYEQYF.

CDR3 protein: CASRTGGYNSPLHF. CDR3 nucleotide sequence: TGTGCCAGCAGGACAGGGGGCTATAATTCACCCCTCCACTTT. The chain couples TRBV2 to TRBJ1-6; 9 bases are shared with TRBD1. CDR1 SNHLY and CDR2 FYNNEI come from the germline V gene. After removal of 6 bases from V and 3 bases from J, the junction contained 0 bases not matched to a gene. The CDR3 extends over 14 amino acids.

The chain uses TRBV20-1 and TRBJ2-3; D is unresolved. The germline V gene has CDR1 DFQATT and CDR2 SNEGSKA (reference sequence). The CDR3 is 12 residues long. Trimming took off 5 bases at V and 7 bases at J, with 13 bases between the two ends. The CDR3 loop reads CSAGRLFNTQYF. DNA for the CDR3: TGCAGTGCTGGACGACTCTTTAATACGCAGTATTTT.

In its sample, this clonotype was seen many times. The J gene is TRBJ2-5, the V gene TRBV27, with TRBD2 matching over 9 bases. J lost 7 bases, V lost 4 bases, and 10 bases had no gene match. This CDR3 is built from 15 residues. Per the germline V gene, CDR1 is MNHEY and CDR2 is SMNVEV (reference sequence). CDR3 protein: CASSSLAGERGTQYF. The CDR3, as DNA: TGTGCCAGCAGTTCCTTAGCGGGAGAGAGGGGGACCCAGTACTTC.

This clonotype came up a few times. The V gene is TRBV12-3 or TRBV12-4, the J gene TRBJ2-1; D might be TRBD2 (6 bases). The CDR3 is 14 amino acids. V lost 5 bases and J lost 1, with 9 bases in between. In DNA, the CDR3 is TGTGCCAGCAGTATCGCGGGATCCTACAATGAGCAGTTCTTC. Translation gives CASSIAGSYNEQFF.

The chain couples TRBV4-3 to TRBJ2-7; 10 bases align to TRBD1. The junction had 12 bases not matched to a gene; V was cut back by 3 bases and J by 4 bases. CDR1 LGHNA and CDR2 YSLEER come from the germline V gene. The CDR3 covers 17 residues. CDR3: CASSQNIPGQGNYEQYF. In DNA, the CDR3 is TGCGCCAGCAGCCAGAATATACCGGGACAGGGGAATTACGAGCAGTACTTC.

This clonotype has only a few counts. For the CDR3, the DNA is TGTGCCAGCAGCTTATCATTCACAATAATGACAGATACGCAGTATTTT. It codes for CASSLSFTIMTDTQYF. The V gene is TRBV7-2, the J gene TRBJ2-3; D remains ambiguous. The CDR3 totals 16 residues. The germline V gene has CDR1 SGHTA and CDR2 FQGNSA. V shed 2 bases and J shed 3 bases, with 15 bases lying between them.

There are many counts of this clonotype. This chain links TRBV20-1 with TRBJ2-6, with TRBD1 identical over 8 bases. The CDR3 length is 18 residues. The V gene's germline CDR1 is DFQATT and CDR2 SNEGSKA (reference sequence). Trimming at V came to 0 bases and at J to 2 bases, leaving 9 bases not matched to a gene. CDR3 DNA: TGCAGTGCTAGAGAGGGACAGGTACTTGGTGCTGGGGCCAACGTCCTGACTTTC. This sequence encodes CSAREGQVLGAGANVLTF.

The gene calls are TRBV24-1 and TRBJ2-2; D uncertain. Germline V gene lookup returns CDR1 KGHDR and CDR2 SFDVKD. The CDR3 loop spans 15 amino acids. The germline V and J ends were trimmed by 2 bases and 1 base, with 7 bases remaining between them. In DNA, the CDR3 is TGTGCCACCAGTGATTCTGGGAAGAACACCGGGGAGCTGTTTTTT. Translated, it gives CATSDSGKNTGELFF.

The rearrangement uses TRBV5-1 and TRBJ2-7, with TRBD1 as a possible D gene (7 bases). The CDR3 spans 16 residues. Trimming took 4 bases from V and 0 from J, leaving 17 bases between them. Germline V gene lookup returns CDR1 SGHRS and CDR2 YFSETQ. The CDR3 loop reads CASSPIPQGGSYEQYF. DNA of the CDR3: TGCGCCAGCAGCCCAATCCCCCAGGGGGGCTCCTACGAGCAGTACTTC.

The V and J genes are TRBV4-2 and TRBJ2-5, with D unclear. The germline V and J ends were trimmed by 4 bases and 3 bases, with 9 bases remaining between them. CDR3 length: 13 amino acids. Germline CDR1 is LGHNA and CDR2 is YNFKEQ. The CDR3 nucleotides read TGTGCCAGCAGCCGCTCGACTGAAGAGACCCAGTACTTC. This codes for CASSRSTEETQYF.

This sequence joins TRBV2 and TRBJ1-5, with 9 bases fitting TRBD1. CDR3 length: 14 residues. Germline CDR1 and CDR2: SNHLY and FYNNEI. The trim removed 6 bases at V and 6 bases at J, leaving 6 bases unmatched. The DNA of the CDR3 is TGTGCCAGCAGGCCTACAGGGGGCAGTCAGCCCCAGCATTTT. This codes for CASRPTGGSQPQHF.

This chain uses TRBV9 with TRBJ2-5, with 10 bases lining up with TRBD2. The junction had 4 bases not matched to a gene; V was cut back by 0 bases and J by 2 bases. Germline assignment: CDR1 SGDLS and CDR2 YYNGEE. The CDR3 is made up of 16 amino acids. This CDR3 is CASSVGNSGGQETQYF. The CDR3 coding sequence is TGTGCCAGCAGCGTAGGTAATAGCGGGGGGCAAGAGACCCAGTACTTC.

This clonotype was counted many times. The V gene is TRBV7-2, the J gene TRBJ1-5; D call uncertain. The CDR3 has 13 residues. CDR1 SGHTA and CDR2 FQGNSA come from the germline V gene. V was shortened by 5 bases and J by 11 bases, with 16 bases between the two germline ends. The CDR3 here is CASSQKKGLAQHF. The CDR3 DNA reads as TGTGCCAGCAGCCAAAAGAAGGGCCTGGCCCAGCATTTT.

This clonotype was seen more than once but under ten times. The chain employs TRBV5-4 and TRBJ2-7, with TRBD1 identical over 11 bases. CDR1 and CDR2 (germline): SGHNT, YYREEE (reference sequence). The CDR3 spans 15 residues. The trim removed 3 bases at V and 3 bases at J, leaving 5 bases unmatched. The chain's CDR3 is CASSSRTGGIYEQYF. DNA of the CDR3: TGTGCCAGCAGCTCGCGGACAGGGGGCATCTACGAGCAGTACTTC. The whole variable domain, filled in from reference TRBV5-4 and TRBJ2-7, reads ETGVTQSPTHLIKTRGQQVTLRCSSQSGHNTVSWYQQALGQGPQFIFQYYREEENGRGNFPPRFSGLQFPNYSSELNVNALELDDSALYLCASSSRTGGIYEQYFGPGTRLTVT.

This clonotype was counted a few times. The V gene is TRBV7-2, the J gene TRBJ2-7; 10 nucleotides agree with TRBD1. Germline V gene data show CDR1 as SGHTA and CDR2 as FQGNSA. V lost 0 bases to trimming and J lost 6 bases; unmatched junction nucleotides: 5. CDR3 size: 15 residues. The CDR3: CASSLAGTGAVEQYF. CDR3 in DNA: TGTGCCAGCAGCTTAGCTGGGACAGGGGCCGTCGAGCAGTACTTC.

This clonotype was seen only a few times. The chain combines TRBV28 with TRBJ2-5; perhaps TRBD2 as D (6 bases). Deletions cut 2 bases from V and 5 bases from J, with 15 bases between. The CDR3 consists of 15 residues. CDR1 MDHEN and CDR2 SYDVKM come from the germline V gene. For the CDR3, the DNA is TGTGCCAGCAGTTTAAGGCTCCAAGGGAGGGAGACCCAGTACTTC. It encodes CASSLRLQGRETQYF.

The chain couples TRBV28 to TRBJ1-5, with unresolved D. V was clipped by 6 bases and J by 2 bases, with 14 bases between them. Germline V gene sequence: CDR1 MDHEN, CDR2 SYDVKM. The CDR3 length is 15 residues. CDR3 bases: TGTGCCAGCAGGCCCCGAACTTGGGGCAATCAGCCCCAGCATTTT. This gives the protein CASRPRTWGNQPQHF.

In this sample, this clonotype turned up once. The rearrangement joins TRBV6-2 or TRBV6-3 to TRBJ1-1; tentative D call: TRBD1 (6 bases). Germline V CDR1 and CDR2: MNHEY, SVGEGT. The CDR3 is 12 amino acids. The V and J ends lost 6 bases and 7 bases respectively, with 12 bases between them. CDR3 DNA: TGTGCCAGCAGCCGCCGGGACAATGAAGCTTTCTTT. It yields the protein CASSRRDNEAFF.

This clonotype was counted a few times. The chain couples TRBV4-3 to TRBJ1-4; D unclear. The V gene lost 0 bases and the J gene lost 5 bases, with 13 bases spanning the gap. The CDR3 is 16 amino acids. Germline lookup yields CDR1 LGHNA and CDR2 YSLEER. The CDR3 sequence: CASSQEPRSGNEKLFF. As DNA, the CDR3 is TGCGCCAGCAGCCAAGAACCCCGGAGTGGAAATGAAAAACTGTTTTTT.